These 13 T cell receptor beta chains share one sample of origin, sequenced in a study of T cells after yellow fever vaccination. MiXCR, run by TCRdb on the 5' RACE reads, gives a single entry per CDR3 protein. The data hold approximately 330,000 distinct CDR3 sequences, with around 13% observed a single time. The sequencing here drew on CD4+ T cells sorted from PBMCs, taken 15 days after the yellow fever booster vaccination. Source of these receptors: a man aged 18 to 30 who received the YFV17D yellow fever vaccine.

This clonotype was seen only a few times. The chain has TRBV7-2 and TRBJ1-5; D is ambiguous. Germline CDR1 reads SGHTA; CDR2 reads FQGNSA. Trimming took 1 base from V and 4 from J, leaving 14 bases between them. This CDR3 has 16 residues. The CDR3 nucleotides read TGTGCCAGCAGCTTAGAAGGTACCGGGTGGAATCAGCCCCAGCATTTT. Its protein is CASSLEGTGWNQPQHF. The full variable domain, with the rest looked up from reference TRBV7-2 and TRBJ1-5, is GAGVSQSPSNKVTEKGKDVELRCDPISGHTALYWYRQSLGQGLEFLIYFQGNSAPDKSGLPSDRFSAERTGGSVSTLTIQRTQQEDSAVYLCASSLEGTGWNQPQHFGDGTRLSIL.

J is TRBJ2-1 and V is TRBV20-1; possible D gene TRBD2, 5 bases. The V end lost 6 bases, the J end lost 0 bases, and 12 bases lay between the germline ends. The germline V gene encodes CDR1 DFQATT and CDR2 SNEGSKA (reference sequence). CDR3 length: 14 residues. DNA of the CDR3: TGCAGTGCCACTAGTGGGAGCTCCTACAATGAGCAGTTCTTC. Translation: CSATSGSSYNEQFF.

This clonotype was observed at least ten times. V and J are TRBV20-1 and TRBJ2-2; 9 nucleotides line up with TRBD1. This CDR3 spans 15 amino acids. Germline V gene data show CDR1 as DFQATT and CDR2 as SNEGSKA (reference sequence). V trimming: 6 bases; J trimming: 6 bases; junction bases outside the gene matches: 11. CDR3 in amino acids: CSALRNRGRPGELFF. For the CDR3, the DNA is TGCAGTGCACTCAGGAACAGGGGGCGACCCGGGGAGCTGTTTTTT.

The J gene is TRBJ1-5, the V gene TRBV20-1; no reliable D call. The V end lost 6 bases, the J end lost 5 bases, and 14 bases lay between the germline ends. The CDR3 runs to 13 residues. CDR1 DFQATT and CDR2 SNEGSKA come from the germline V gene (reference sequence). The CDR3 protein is CSATGSLDQPQHF. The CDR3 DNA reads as TGCAGTGCCACCGGTAGTTTGGATCAGCCCCAGCATTTT.

CDR3: CASMSRGGTDTQYF. The CDR3 DNA is TGTGCCAGCATGAGCAGGGGGGGCACAGATACGCAGTATTTT. The chain combines TRBV12-3 or TRBV12-4 with TRBJ2-3; D is perhaps TRBD1 (7 bases). This CDR3 is 14 amino acids long. Trimming pared 7 bases from V and 1 base from J, leaving 12 bases between.

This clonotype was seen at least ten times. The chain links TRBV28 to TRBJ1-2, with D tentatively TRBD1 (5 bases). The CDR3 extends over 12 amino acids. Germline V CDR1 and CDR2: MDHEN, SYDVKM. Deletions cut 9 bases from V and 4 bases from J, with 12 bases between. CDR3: CASSPGPYGYTF. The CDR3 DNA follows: TGTGCCAGTAGTCCGGGGCCCTATGGCTACACCTTC.

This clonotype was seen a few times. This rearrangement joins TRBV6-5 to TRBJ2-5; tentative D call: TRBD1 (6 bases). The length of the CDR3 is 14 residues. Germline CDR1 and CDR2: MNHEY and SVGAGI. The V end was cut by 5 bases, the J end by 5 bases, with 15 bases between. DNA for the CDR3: TGTGCCAGCAGTCAGGGGCTATCTAGGGAGACCCAGTACTTC. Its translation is CASSQGLSRETQYF.

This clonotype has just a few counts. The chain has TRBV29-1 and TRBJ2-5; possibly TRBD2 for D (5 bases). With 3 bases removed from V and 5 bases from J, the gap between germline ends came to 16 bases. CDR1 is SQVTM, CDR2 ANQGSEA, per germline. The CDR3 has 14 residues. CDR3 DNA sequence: TGCAGCGTTGACGGACTCATCACGGGGGAGACCCAGTACTTC. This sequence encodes CSVDGLITGETQYF.

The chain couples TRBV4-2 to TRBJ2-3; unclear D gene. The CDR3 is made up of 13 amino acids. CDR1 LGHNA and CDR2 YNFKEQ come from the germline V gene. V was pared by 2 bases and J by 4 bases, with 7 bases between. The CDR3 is CASSQPGSDTQYF. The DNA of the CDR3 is TGTGCCAGCAGCCAACCCGGGTCAGATACGCAGTATTTT.

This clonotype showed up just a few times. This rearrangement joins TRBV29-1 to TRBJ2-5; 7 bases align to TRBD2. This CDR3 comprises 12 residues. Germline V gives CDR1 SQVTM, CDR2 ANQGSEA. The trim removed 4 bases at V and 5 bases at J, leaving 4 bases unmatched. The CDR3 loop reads CSVAWGGETQYF. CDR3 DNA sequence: TGCAGCGTTGCCTGGGGAGGGGAGACCCAGTACTTC. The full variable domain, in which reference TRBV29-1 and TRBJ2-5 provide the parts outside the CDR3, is SAVISQKPSRDICQRGTSLTIQCQVDSQVTMMFWYRQQPGQSLTLIATANQGSEATYESGFVIDKFPISRPNLTFSTLTVSNMSPEDSSIYLCSVAWGGETQYFGPGTRLLVL.

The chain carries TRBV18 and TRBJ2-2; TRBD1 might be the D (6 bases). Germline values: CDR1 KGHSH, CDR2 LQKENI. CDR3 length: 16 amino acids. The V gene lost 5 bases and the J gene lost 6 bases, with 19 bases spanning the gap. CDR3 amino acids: CASSSTSGQPSGELFF. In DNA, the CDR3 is TGTGCCAGCTCATCTACTTCGGGACAACCTTCCGGGGAGCTGTTTTTT.

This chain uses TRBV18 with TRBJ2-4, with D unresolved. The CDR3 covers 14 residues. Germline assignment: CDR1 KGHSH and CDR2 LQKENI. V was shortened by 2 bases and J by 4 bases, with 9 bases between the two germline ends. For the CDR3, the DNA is TGTGCCAGCTCACCAGAGGCGGTAAAAAACATTCAGTACTTC. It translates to CASSPEAVKNIQYF.

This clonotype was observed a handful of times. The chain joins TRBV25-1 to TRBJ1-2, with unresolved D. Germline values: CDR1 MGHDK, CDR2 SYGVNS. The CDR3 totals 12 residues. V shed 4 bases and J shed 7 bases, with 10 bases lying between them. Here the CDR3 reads CASSAQGFGYTF. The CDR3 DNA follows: TGTGCCAGCAGTGCTCAAGGGTTTGGCTACACCTTC.